Listed below are T cell receptor beta chains from one sample, sequenced in a study of shared clonotypes between healthy human individuals. Assay: immunoSEQ multiplex PCR; the TCRdb copy retains only in-frame clones and omits some. Of about 2.3 million clones detected, 90% to 95% appear once; the ten largest clones hold about 0.39%. The specimen was naive CD4+ T cells from PBMCs. Receptors were obtained from a man aged 18 to 29 in good health. Some clones in this sample may be carry-over from other donors' samples. CDR3s include the opening cysteine and the closing phenylalanine or tryptophan. A D gene is named only where the DNA matches it firmly. Rows may omit the clone size; those that give it use once, few, many or a size class.

V gene: TRBV28
D gene: TRBD1
clone size: .
J gene: TRBJ2-7
CDR3 DNA: TGTGCCAGCAGTTTACAGGGGGCTCGCTACGAGCAGTACTTC
CDR3 protein: CASSLQGARYEQYF

V gene: TRBV11-2
D gene: .
clone size: .
J gene: TRBJ2-7
CDR3 DNA: TGTGCCAGCAGCCGCAGGTTTCTCAACGAGCAGTACTTC
CDR3 protein: CASSRRFLNEQYF

V gene: TRBV4-2
D gene: .
clone size: .
J gene: TRBJ2-7
CDR3 DNA: TGTGCCAGCAGCCCCGAGCCCGGCTACGAGCAGTACTTC
CDR3 protein: CASSPEPGYEQYF

V gene: TRBV4-3
D gene: .
clone size: .
J gene: TRBJ2-1
CDR3 DNA: TGCGCCAGCAGCCAAGATTCCAGATATGAGCAGTTCTTC
CDR3 protein: CASSQDSRYEQFF

V gene: TRBV10-3
D gene: .
clone size: once
J gene: TRBJ1-1
CDR3 DNA: TGTGCCATCAGTAGCCCGGAGGAGGACACTGAAGCTTTCTTT
CDR3 protein: CAISSPEEDTEAFF

V gene: TRBV18
D gene: .
clone size: .
J gene: TRBJ2-7
CDR3 DNA: TGTGCCAGCTCACCCTCGGGGGTCTCCTACGAGCAGTACTTC
CDR3 protein: CASSPSGVSYEQYF

V gene: TRBV5-6
D gene: .
clone size: .
J gene: TRBJ1-5
CDR3 DNA: TGTGCCAGCAGCTTACTACCGAATCAGCCCCAGCATTTT
CDR3 protein: CASSLLPNQPQHF

V gene: TRBV5-1
D gene: .
clone size: .
J gene: TRBJ2-3
CDR3 DNA: TGCGCCAGCGGAATGCCTGGCACAGATACGCAGTATTTT
CDR3 protein: CASGMPGTDTQYF

V gene: TRBV7-3
D gene: .
clone size: .
J gene: TRBJ2-7
CDR3 DNA: TGTGCCAGCAGCTTAAGTCCCGTTGGGGCCGAGCAGTACTTC
CDR3 protein: CASSLSPVGAEQYF

V gene: TRBV13
D gene: TRBD2
clone size: .
J gene: TRBJ2-1
CDR3 DNA: TGTGCCAGCAGCGGACGGACTAGGGCCCTCCGCAATGAGCAGTTCTTC
CDR3 protein: CASSGRTRALRNEQFF

V gene: TRBV28
D gene: .
clone size: .
J gene: TRBJ1-2
CDR3 DNA: TGTGCCAGCAGTTTCAGGGGCCATGGCTACACCTTC
CDR3 protein: CASSFRGHGYTF

V gene: TRBV14
D gene: TRBD2
clone size: .
J gene: TRBJ2-7
CDR3 DNA: TGTGCCAGCAGCCCTGGACTAGCGGGAGTCACCTTAAAGGCAGATTACTACGAGCAGTACTTC
CDR3 protein: CASSPGLAGVTLKADYYEQYF

V gene: TRBV5-1
D gene: .
clone size: .
J gene: TRBJ1-5
CDR3 DNA: TGCGCCAGCAGCTTCGGGGGGTATCAGCCCCAGCATTTT
CDR3 protein: CASSFGGYQPQHF

V gene: TRBV9
D gene: .
clone size: .
J gene: TRBJ1-3
CDR3 DNA: TGTGCCAGCAGCGCTCGAGGACTCTCGAGCTCTGGAAACACCATATATTTT
CDR3 protein: CASSARGLSSSGNTIYF

V gene: TRBV5-6
D gene: .
clone size: .
J gene: TRBJ2-7
CDR3 DNA: TGTGCCAGCAGCTTTCAGGGGCCGACCTACGAGCAGTACTTC
CDR3 protein: CASSFQGPTYEQYF

V gene: TRBV28
D gene: .
clone size: once
J gene: TRBJ2-2
CDR3 DNA: TGTGCCAGCAGTTCTTCTCAGTTGAGGTCGAACACCGGGGAGCTGTTTTTT
CDR3 protein: CASSSSQLRSNTGELFF

V gene: TRBV28
D gene: .
clone size: .
J gene: TRBJ2-7
CDR3 DNA: TGTGCCAGCAGTTTATCGGCGCCGGGGGAGCAGTACTTC
CDR3 protein: CASSLSAPGEQYF

V gene: TRBV29-1
D gene: .
clone size: .
J gene: TRBJ2-7
CDR3 DNA: TGCAGCGCTCTGCGGCAGGGCTACGAGCAGTACTTC
CDR3 protein: CSALRQGYEQYF

V gene: TRBV6-5
D gene: .
clone size: .
J gene: TRBJ2-7
CDR3 DNA: TGTGCCAGCAGTTACTCCCCTGGACAGTACGAGCAGTACTTC
CDR3 protein: CASSYSPGQYEQYF

V gene: TRBV19
D gene: .
clone size: .
J gene: TRBJ2-7
CDR3 DNA: TGTGCCAGTAGTATGAGCAGGAGCTCCTACGAGCAGTACTTC
CDR3 protein: CASSMSRSSYEQYF

V gene: TRBV5-1
D gene: TRBD1
clone size: .
J gene: TRBJ1-2
CDR3 DNA: TGCGCCAGCAGCCCATACAGGGGGTATGGCTATGGCTACACCTTC
CDR3 protein: CASSPYRGYGYGYTF

V gene: TRBV7-2
D gene: .
clone size: once
J gene: TRBJ1-1
CDR3 DNA: TGTGCCAGCAGCTTACTAGGGCTGGCAGGCCACACTGAAGCTTTCTTT
CDR3 protein: CASSLLGLAGHTEAFF

V gene: TRBV7-3
D gene: .
clone size: .
J gene: TRBJ2-7
CDR3 DNA: TGTACCAGCAGCCCGTGGTGGCGGGCTTGCTACGAGCAGTACTTC
CDR3 protein: CTSSPWWRACYEQYF

V gene: TRBV7-9
D gene: TRBD2
clone size: .
J gene: TRBJ2-5
CDR3 DNA: TGTGCCAGCAGCTTATGGGCTAGCGGGAGGGCGGAAGAGACCCAGTACTTC
CDR3 protein: CASSLWASGRAEETQYF